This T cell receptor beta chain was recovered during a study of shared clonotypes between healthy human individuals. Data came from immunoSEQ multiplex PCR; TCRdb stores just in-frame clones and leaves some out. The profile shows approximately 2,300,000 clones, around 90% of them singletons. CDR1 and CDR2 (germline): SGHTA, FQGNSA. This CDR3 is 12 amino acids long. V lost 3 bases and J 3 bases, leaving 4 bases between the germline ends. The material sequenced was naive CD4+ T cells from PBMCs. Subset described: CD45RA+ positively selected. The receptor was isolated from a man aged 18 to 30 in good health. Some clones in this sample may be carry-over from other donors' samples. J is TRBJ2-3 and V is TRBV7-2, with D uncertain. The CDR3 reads CASSLQTDTQYF. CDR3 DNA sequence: TGTGCCAGCAGCTTGCAAACAGATACGCAGTATTTT.